A selection of T cell receptor beta chains follows, all from one sample in a study of radiotherapy plus CTLA-4 blockade in lung cancer. Clones were sequenced by immunoSEQ multiplex PCR, and TCRdb holds only the in-frame ones, with some missing. The sample holds around 31,000 clones, around four fifths seen once. The sample here was peripheral blood, taken from a patient treated with radiotherapy plus ipilimumab. The source is a human donor with non-small cell lung cancer who had stable disease on radiotherapy plus ipilimumab. Both conserved end residues are part of each CDR3. A D gene is named only where the DNA matches it firmly. Clone sizes are given selectively: once, few, many, or a class where the clone is expanded.

J gene: TRBJ1-2; clone size: -; V gene: TRBV5-6; D gene: -; CDR3 protein: CASSLALGLQGYTF; CDR3 DNA: TGTGCCAGCAGCTTGGCCTTGGGACTCCAGGGCTACACCTTC
J gene: TRBJ2-5; clone size: -; V gene: TRBV9; D gene: TRBD2; CDR3 protein: CASSVISGGPRETQYF; CDR3 DNA: TGTGCCAGCAGCGTAATTAGCGGGGGGCCCAGGGAGACCCAGTACTTC
J gene: TRBJ1-5; clone size: -; V gene: TRBV14; D gene: TRBD1; CDR3 protein: CASSQTGQGEQPQHF; CDR3 DNA: TGTGCCAGCAGCCAAACAGGACAGGGTGAGCAGCCCCAGCATTTT
J gene: TRBJ1-1; clone size: -; V gene: TRBV29-1; D gene: TRBD1; CDR3 protein: CSVGRQGRNTEAFF; CDR3 DNA: TGCAGCGTTGGGAGACAGGGGAGGAACACTGAAGCTTTCTTT
J gene: TRBJ2-5; clone size: once; V gene: TRBV11-3; D gene: TRBD2; CDR3 protein: CASSFSSSSGAVQETQYF; CDR3 DNA: TGTGCCAGCAGTTTTAGCTCTTCTAGCGGGGCGGTCCAAGAGACCCAGTACTTC
J gene: TRBJ1-5; clone size: -; V gene: TRBV27; D gene: -; CDR3 protein: CASSRLAGGQPQHF; CDR3 DNA: TGTGCCAGCAGTCGGTTGGCGGGGGGTCAGCCCCAGCATTTT
J gene: TRBJ1-2; clone size: -; V gene: TRBV25-1; D gene: -; CDR3 protein: CASTRGDNYGYTF; CDR3 DNA: TGTGCCAGCACCCGGGGAGATAACTATGGCTACACCTTC
J gene: TRBJ1-1; clone size: few; V gene: TRBV9; D gene: -; CDR3 protein: CASSVAGTPEAFF; CDR3 DNA: TGTGCCAGCAGCGTAGCAGGGACCCCTGAAGCTTTCTTT
J gene: TRBJ1-1; clone size: -; V gene: TRBV5-4; D gene: -; CDR3 protein: CASSLPGQRMNTEAFF; CDR3 DNA: TGTGCCAGCAGCTTGCCAGGACAGCGGATGAACACTGAAGCTTTCTTT
J gene: TRBJ2-3; clone size: -; V gene: TRBV11-2; D gene: -; CDR3 protein: CASSTTAPRFTDTQYF; CDR3 DNA: TGTGCCAGCAGCACGACAGCTCCACGATTCACAGATACGCAGTATTTT
J gene: TRBJ1-2; clone size: -; V gene: TRBV9; D gene: TRBD1; CDR3 protein: CASSVEGTGGGWNYGYTF; CDR3 DNA: TGTGCCAGCAGCGTAGAAGGGACAGGGGGCGGTTGGAACTATGGCTACACCTTC
J gene: TRBJ1-2; clone size: -; V gene: TRBV20-1; D gene: -; CDR3 protein: CSASTNYGYTF; CDR3 DNA: TGCAGTGCCAGCACGAATTATGGCTACACCTTC
J gene: TRBJ2-1; clone size: -; V gene: TRBV7-9; D gene: TRBD1; CDR3 protein: CASSSGPGQGAKNEQFF; CDR3 DNA: TGTGCCAGCAGCTCTGGCCCGGGACAGGGGGCGAAAAATGAGCAGTTCTTC
J gene: TRBJ2-7; clone size: -; V gene: TRBV7-9; D gene: -; CDR3 protein: CASSEDTPRNEQYF; CDR3 DNA: TGTGCCAGCAGCGAGGACACTCCGAGGAACGAGCAGTACTTC
J gene: TRBJ1-1; clone size: -; V gene: TRBV5-5; D gene: -; CDR3 protein: CASSLRSDGLNTEAFF; CDR3 DNA: TGTGCCAGCAGCTTACGTTCGGACGGGTTGAACACTGAAGCTTTCTTT